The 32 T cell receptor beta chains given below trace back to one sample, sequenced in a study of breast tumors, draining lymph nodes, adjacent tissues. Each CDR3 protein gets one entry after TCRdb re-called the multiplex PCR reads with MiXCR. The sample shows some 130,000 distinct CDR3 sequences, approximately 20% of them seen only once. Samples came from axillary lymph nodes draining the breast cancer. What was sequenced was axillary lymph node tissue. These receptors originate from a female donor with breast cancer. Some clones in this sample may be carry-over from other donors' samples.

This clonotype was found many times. CDR3 bases: TGTGCCTGGAGTGTCAGCCACGAGCAGTACTTC. It translates to CAWSVSHEQYF. The chain employs TRBV30 and TRBJ2-7; D uncertain. The germline V gene has CDR1 GTSNPN and CDR2 SVGIG (reference sequence). Trimming stripped 0 bases from V and 5 bases from J, with 5 bases between. The CDR3 covers 11 residues.

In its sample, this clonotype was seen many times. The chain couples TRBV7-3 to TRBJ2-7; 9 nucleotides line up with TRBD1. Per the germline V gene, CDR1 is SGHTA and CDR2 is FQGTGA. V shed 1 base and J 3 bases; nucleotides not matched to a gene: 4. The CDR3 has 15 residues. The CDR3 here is CASSLMGTGNYEQYF. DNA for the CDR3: TGTGCCAGCAGCTTAATGGGGACAGGGAACTACGAGCAGTACTTC.

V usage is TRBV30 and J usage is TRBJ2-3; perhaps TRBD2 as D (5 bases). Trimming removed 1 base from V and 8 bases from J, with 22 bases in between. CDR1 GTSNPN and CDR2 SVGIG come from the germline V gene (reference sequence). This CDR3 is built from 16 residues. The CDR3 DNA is TGTGCCTGGAGTGCGGGGAGCCGTCCTCCCTCGGCTACGCAGTATTTT. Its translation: CAWSAGSRPPSATQYF.

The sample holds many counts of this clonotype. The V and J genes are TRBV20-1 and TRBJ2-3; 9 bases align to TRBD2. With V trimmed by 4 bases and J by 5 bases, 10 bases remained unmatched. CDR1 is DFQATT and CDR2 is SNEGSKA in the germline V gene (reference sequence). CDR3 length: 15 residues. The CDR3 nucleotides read TGCAGTGCTACCCCGGGACTAGCCGGTGTAGATACGCAGTATTTT. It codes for CSATPGLAGVDTQYF.

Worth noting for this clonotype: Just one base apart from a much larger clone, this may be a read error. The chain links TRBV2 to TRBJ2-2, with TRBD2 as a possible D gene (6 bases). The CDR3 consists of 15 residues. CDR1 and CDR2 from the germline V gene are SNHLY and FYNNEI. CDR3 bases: TGTGCCGGCAGCCTGACTAGATTCGACACCGGGGAGCTGTTTTTT. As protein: CAGSLTRFDTGELFF.

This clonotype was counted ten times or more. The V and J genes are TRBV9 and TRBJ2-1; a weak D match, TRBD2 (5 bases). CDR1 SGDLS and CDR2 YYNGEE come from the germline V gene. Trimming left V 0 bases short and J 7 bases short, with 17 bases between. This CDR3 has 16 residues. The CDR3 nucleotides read TGTGCCAGCAGCGTAGCCCCTCGAGGGAGCGGAAATGAGCAGTTCTTC. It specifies CASSVAPRGSGNEQFF.

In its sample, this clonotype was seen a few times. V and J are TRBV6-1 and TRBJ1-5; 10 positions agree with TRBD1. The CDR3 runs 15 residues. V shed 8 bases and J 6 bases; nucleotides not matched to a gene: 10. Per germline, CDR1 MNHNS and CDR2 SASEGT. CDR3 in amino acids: CASSSGTGDTQPQHF. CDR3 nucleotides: TGTGCCAGCTCCAGCGGGACAGGGGATACTCAGCCCCAGCATTTT.

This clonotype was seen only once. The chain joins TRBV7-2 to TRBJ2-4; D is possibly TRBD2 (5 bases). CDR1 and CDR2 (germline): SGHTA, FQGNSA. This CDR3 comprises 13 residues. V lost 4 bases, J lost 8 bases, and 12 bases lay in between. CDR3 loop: CASSSPGKDIQYF. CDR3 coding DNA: TGTGCCAGCAGCTCGCCCGGGAAAGACATTCAGTACTTC.

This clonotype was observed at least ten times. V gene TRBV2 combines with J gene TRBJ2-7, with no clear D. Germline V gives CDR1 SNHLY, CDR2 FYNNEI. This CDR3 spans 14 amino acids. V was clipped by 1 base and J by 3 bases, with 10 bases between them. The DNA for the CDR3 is TGTGCCAGCAGTGAAGGCGTGGGCCTCTACGAGCAGTACTTC. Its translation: CASSEGVGLYEQYF.

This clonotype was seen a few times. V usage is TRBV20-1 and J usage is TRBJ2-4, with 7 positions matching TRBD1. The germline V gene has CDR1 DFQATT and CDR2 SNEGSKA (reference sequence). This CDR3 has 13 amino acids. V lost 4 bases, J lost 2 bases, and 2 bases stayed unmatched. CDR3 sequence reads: CSAKQGTKNIQYF. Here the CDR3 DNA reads TGCAGTGCTAAACAGGGGACCAAAAACATTCAGTACTTC.

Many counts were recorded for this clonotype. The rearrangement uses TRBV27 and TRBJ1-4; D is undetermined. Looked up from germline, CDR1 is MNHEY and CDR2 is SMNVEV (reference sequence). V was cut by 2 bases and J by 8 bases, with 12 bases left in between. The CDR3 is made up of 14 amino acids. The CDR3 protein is CASSLGSFGEKLFF. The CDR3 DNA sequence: TGTGCCAGCAGTTTAGGGAGCTTCGGGGAAAAACTGTTTTTT.

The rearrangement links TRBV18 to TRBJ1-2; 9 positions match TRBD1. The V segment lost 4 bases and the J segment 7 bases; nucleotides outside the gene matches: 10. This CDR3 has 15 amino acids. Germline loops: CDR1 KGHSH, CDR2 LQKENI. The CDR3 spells CASSRPGQGLFGYTF. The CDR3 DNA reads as TGTGCCAGCTCACGACCGGGACAGGGACTTTTTGGCTACACCTTC.

The DNA for the CDR3 is TGTGCCACCAGGGCCGCCAGTGGGTCTTACAATGAGCAGTTCTTC. Its translation is CATRAASGSYNEQFF. The V and J genes are TRBV24-1 and TRBJ2-1; D is unresolved. CDR1 is KGHDR and CDR2 is SFDVKD in the germline V gene. V lost 7 bases and J 4 bases, leaving 16 bases between the germline ends. This CDR3 comprises 15 residues.

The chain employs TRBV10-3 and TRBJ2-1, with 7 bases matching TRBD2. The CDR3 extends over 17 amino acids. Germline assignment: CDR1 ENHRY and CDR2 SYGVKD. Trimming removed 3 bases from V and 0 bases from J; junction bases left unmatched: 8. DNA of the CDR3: TGTGCCATCAGTGATGCCGGAGCGGGGAGCTCCTACAATGAGCAGTTCTTC. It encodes CAISDAGAGSSYNEQFF.

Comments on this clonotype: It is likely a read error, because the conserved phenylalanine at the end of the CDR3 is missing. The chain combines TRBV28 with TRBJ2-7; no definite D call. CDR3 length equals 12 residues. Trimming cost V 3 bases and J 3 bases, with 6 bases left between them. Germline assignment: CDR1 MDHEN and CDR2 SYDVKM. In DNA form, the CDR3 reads TGTGCCAGCAGTTTCCTAAACTACGAGCAGTACCTC. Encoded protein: CASSFLNYEQYL.

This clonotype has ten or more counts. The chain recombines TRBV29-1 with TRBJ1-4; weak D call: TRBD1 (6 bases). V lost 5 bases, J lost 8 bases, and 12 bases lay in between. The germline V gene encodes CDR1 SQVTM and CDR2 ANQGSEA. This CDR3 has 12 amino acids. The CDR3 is CSVSGVGEKLFF. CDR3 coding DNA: TGCAGCGTTTCAGGGGTTGGAGAAAAACTGTTTTTT.

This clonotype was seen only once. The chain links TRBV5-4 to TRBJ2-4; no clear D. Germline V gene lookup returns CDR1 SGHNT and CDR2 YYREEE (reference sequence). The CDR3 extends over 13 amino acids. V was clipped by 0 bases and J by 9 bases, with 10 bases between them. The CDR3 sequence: CASSLAEFPIQYF. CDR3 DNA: TGTGCCAGCAGCTTGGCGGAGTTTCCCATTCAGTACTTC.

The CDR3 reads CASSELSGTGELFF. The CDR3 bases are TGTGCCAGCAGTGAATTATCAGGGACCGGGGAGCTGTTTTTT. The V and J genes are TRBV6-1 and TRBJ2-2; TRBD1 might be the D (5 bases). V was clipped by 2 bases and J by 5 bases, with 9 bases between them. From germline, CDR1 is MNHNS and CDR2 SASEGT. The CDR3 extends over 14 amino acids.

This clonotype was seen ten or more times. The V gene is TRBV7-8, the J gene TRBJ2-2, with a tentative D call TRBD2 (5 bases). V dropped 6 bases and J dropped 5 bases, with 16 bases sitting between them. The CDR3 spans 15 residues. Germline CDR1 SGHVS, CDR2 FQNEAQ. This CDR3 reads CASRPGWAPTGELFF. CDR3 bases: TGTGCCAGCAGGCCGGGATGGGCTCCAACCGGGGAGCTGTTTTTT.

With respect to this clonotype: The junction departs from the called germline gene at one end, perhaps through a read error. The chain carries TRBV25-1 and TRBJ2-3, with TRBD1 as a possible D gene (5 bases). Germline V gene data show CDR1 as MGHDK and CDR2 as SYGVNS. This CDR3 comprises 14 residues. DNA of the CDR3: TGTGCCAGTAGTGCACCGGCAGGGACAGATACGCAGTATTTT. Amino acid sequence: CASSAPAGTDTQYF.

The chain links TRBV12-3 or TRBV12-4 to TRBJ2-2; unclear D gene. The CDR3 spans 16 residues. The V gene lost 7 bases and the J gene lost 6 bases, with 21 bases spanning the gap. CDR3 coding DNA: TGTGCCAGCACCCGCCTCATTGGAGCTAATCCCGGGGAGCTGTTTTTT. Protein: CASTRLIGANPGELFF.

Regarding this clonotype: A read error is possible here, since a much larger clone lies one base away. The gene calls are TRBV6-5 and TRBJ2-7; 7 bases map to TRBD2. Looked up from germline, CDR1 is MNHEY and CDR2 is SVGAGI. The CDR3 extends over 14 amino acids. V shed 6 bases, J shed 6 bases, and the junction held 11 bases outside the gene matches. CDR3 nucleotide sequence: TGTGCCAGCAGGACCGGGACTATAAGCTGCGAGCAGTACTTC. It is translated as CASRTGTISCEQYF.

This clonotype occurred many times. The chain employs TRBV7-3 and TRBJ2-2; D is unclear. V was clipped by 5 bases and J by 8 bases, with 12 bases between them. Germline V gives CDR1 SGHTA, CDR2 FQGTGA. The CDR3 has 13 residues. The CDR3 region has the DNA TGTGCCAGCAGCCCAACCCGCTCGGGGGAGCTGTTTTTT. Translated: CASSPTRSGELFF.

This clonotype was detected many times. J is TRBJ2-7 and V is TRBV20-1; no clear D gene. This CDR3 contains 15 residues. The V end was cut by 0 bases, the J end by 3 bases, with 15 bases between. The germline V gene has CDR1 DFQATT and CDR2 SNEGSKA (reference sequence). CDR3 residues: CSARDHAGSVYEQYF. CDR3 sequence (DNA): TGCAGTGCTAGAGATCATGCAGGTTCGGTCTACGAGCAGTACTTC.

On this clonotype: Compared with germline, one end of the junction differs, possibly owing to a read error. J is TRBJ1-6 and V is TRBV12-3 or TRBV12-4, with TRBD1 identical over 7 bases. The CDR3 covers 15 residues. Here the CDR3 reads CASSRDSEYSSPLHF. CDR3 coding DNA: TGTGCCAGCAGTAGGGACAGCGAATATAGTTCACCCCTCCACTTT.

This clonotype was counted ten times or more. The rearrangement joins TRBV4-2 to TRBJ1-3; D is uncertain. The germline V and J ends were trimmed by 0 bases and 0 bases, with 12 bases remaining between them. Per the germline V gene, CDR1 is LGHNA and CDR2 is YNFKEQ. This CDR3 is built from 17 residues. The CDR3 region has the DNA TGTGCCAGCAGCCAAGAAGTCGCATCCTCCTCTGGAAACACCATATATTTT. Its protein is CASSQEVASSSGNTIYF.

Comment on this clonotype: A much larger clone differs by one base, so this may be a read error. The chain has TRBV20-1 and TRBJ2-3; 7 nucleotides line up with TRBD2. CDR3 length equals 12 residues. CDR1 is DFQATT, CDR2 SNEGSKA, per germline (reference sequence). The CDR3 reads CSGGGGRNTRYF. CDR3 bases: TGCAGCGGAGGAGGCGGGAGAAATACGCGGTATTTT.

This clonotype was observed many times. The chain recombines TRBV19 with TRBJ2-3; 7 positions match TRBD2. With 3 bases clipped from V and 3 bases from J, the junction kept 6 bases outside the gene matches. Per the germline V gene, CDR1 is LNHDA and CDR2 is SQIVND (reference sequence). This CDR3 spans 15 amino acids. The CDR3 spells CASSINSGPTDTQYF. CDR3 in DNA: TGTGCCAGTAGTATTAATAGCGGGCCGACAGATACGCAGTATTTT.

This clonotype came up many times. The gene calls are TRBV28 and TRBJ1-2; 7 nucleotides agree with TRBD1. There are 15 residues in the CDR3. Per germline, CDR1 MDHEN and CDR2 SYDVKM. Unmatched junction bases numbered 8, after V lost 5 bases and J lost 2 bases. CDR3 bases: TGTGCCAGCAGTCCGTTGACAGGGACCAACTATGGCTACACCTTC. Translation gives CASSPLTGTNYGYTF.

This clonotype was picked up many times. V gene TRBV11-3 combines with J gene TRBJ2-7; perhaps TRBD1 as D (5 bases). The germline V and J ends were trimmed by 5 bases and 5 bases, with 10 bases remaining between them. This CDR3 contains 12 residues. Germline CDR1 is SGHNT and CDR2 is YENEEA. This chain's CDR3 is CASSLQGHEQYF. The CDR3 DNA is TGTGCCAGCAGCCTTCAGGGTCACGAGCAGTACTTC.

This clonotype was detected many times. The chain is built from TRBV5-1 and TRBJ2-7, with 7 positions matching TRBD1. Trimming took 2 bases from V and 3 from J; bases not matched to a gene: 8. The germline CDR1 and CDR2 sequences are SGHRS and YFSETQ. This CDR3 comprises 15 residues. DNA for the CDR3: TGCGCCAGCAGCTTCGGGACAGTCCCCCGCTACGAGCAGTACTTC. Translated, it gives CASSFGTVPRYEQYF.

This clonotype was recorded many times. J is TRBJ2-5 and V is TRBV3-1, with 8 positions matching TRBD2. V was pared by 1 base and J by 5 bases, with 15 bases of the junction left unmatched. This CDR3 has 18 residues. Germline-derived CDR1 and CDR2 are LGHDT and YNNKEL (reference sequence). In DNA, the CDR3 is TGTGCCAGCAGCCAAGGCCCGACCGGGGCGGGAGGACTGGAGACCCAGTACTTC. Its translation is CASSQGPTGAGGLETQYF.